These 22 T cell receptor beta chains came from one sample sequenced in a study of shared clonotypes between healthy human individuals (dated by TCRdb to 2018 to 2020). Libraries were prepared through the immunoSEQ multiplex PCR assay. The table comes from immuneACCESS by way of TCRdb, which keeps in-frame sequences with V and J called. Part of the clones is missing from these tables; in studies checked, under half for an unresolved V gene and the rest for unknown reasons. This sample lists about 730,000 clones; about two thirds were detected once. The ten biggest clones cover more than 1.5% of the sample. The sequencing input was memory CD4+ T cells sorted from blood. The cell subset or site tag for this specimen amounts to: CD45RA-negative fraction. All receptors come from a woman aged 25 to 39 in good health.

The V gene is TRBV18, the J gene TRBJ2-1; 10 bases align to TRBD2. The ends lost 6 bases at V and 9 bases at J; junction bases unmatched: 8. There are 14 residues in the CDR3. Germline CDR1 reads KGHSH; CDR2 reads LQKENI. The CDR3 spells CASSKREGRFEQFF. As DNA, the CDR3 is TGTGCCAGCTCGAAGCGGGAGGGCCGTTTTGAGCAGTTCTTC.

This clone showed up just once. The V and J genes are TRBV5-1 and TRBJ2-2; the D gene is possibly TRBD1 (6 bases). This CDR3 region has 16 residues. Germline CDR1 is SGHRS and CDR2 is YFSETQ. The V end lost 0 bases, the J end lost 3 bases, and 12 bases lay between the germline ends. The CDR3, as DNA: TGCGCCAGCAGCTTGGCCGGCCGGACAGACACCGGGGAGCTGTTTTTT. It translates to CASSLAGRTDTGELFF. Drawing the rest from reference TRBV5-1 and TRBJ2-2, the complete variable domain is KAGVTQTPRYLIKTRGQQVTLSCSPISGHRSVSWYQQTPGQGLQFLFEYFSETQRNKGNFPGRFSGRQFSNSRSEMNVSTLELGDSALYLCASSLAGRTDTGELFFGEGSRLTVL.

The V gene is TRBV7-9, the J gene TRBJ1-4; D gene ambiguous. The length of the CDR3 is 15 residues. CDR1 is SEHNR, CDR2 FQNEAQ, per germline (reference sequence). V lost 3 bases to trimming and J lost 3 bases, with 11 bases between them. CDR3 sequence: CASSFVADSNEKLFF. Written as DNA, the CDR3 is TGTGCCAGCAGCTTCGTCGCGGATTCTAATGAAAAACTGTTTTTT.

V is TRBV4-2 and J is TRBJ2-1, with 14 bases lining up with TRBD2. V lost 6 bases, J lost 9 bases, and 10 bases stayed unmatched. Germline V lookup: CDR1 LGHNA, CDR2 YNFKEQ. This CDR3 has 16 residues. CDR3 amino acids: CASSPHGLAGGSEQFF. The CDR3 bases are TGTGCCAGCAGTCCACACGGACTAGCGGGAGGAAGTGAGCAGTTCTTC.

Turning to this clone: With a much larger clone just one base away, this may be a read error. Other DNA variants within this sample encode the same CDR3. The chain joins TRBV5-1 to TRBJ2-3; 7 bases are shared with TRBD1. The CDR3 length is 16 residues. V shed 0 bases, J shed 3 bases, and the junction held 7 bases outside the gene matches. CDR1 and CDR2 from the germline V gene are SGHRS and YFSETQ. CDR3 sequence (DNA): TGCGCCAGCAGCTTGGGACAGGGCGCCTCAACAGATACGCAGTATTTT. This gives the protein CASSLGQGASTDTQYF.

The chain combines TRBV29-1 with TRBJ2-5; D may be TRBD1 (5 bases). The germline CDR1 and CDR2 sequences are SQVTM and ANQGSEA. The CDR3 length is 12 residues. Trimming pared 6 bases from V and 1 base from J, leaving 9 bases between. CDR3 nucleotide sequence: TGCAGCGTAAGACAGCTCCAAGAGACCCAGTACTTC. It translates to CSVRQLQETQYF. The full variable domain, rest sourced from reference TRBV29-1 and TRBJ2-5, is SAVISQKPSRDICQRGTSLTIQCQVDSQVTMMFWYRQQPGQSLTLIATANQGSEATYESGFVIDKFPISRPNLTFSTLTVSNMSPEDSSIYLCSVRQLQETQYFGPGTRLLVL.

The rearrangement uses TRBV7-2 and TRBJ2-1; 7 nucleotides agree with TRBD2. The germline CDR1 and CDR2 sequences are SGHTA and FQGNSA. This CDR3 is 11 amino acids long. V shed 3 bases and J 12 bases; nucleotides not matched to a gene: 2. The CDR3 DNA sequence: TGTGCCAGCAGCTTTGGGGAGGGGCAGTTCTTC. Translating it yields CASSFGEGQFF.

This clone appeared a few times. The gene calls are TRBV21-1 and TRBJ2-5; the D call TRBD2 from the table was never checked on the DNA. TRBV21-1 is flagged as a pseudogene. The CDR3 has 17 residues. The CDR3 DNA follows: TGTGCCAGCAGCACGCCGCCCGGGACTAGCGGCCAAGAGACCCAGTACTTC. Translating it yields CASSTPPGTSGQETQYF.

This clone has only a few counts. V gene TRBV18 combines with J gene TRBJ2-2; unclear D gene. The CDR3 sequence is 15 residues long. Germline values: CDR1 KGHSH, CDR2 LQKENI. Trimming took off 2 bases at V and 0 bases at J, with 7 bases between the two ends. The CDR3 region is CASSPIGSNTGELFF. The CDR3 nucleotides are TGTGCCAGCTCACCAATAGGATCGAACACCGGGGAGCTGTTTTTT.

This clone was recorded a few times. This chain connects TRBV7-9 to TRBJ2-3; 9 nucleotides line up with TRBD2. Germline lookup yields CDR1 SEHNR and CDR2 FQNEAQ (reference sequence). Germline trimming cut 6 bases from V and 5 bases from J; bases unmatched to any gene: 6. CDR3 size: 14 residues. The CDR3 DNA follows: TGTGCCAGCAGTATAGCGGGAGCTGAAGATACGCAGTATTTT. Encoded protein: CASSIAGAEDTQYF.

This clone was seen only a few times. The gene calls are TRBV2 and TRBJ2-7; D might be TRBD2 (6 bases). The CDR3 is made up of 16 amino acids. Germline CDR1 is SNHLY and CDR2 is FYNNEI. Trimming took off 9 bases at V and 1 base at J, with 22 bases between the two ends. The chain's CDR3 is CASAQRKSGLSYEQYF. In nucleotides, the CDR3 is TGTGCCAGTGCGCAGCGGAAAAGCGGGTTGTCCTACGAGCAGTACTTC.

The chain uses TRBV4-1 and TRBJ1-5, with D tentatively TRBD1 (5 bases). V shed 1 base and J shed 1 base, with 11 bases lying between them. Per the germline V gene, CDR1 is MGHRA and CDR2 is YSYEKL. CDR3 length: 16 residues. The CDR3 sequence is CASSQVPGTSNQPQHF. The DNA of the CDR3 is TGCGCCAGCAGCCAAGTTCCCGGGACGAGCAATCAGCCCCAGCATTTT.

Remarks on this clone: Other DNA sequences within the sample encode an identical CDR3. The genes are TRBV18 and TRBJ2-2; possibly TRBD2 for D (6 bases). With 3 bases removed from V and 0 bases from J, the gap between germline ends came to 8 bases. Germline CDR1 KGHSH, CDR2 LQKENI. The length of the CDR3 is 15 residues. This CDR3 reads CASSPSGSNTGELFF. CDR3 nucleotides: TGTGCCAGCTCACCTAGCGGATCGAACACCGGGGAGCTGTTTTTT.

This rearrangement joins TRBV11-2 to TRBJ2-2; 7 bases agree with TRBD1. This CDR3 contains 20 residues. The J segment lost 2 bases and the V segment lost 0 bases, leaving 15 bases of the junction unmatched. CDR1 SGHAT and CDR2 FQNNGV come from the germline V gene. CDR3 protein: CASSLDYYGFGTANTGELFF. CDR3 in DNA: TGTGCCAGCAGCTTAGATTATTATGGCTTTGGGACAGCTAACACCGGGGAGCTGTTTTTT. The full variable domain, rest sourced from reference TRBV11-2 and TRBJ2-2, is EAGVAQSPRYKIIEKRQSVAFWCNPISGHATLYWYQQILGQGPKLLIQFQNNGVVDDSQLPKDRFSAERLKGVDSTLKIQPAKLEDSAVYLCASSLDYYGFGTANTGELFFGEGSRLTVL.

The chain recombines TRBV6-1 with TRBJ1-4; the D gene is possibly TRBD1 (5 bases). V lost 2 bases and J 7 bases, leaving 17 bases between the germline ends. The germline V gene has CDR1 MNHNS and CDR2 SASEGT. This CDR3 comprises 16 residues. Here the CDR3 DNA reads TGTGCCAGCAGTGAATACGTCGGGGCGTTTGGTGAAAAACTGTTTTTT. The encoded protein is CASSEYVGAFGEKLFF.

This rearrangement joins TRBV27 to TRBJ1-5; a weak D match, TRBD1 (5 bases). The germline V gene has CDR1 MNHEY and CDR2 SMNVEV (reference sequence). This CDR3 has 15 residues. Trimming cost V 6 bases and J 2 bases, with 14 bases left between them. CDR3 DNA: TGTGCCAGCAGACGACAGTACCTCGGCAATCAGCCCCAGCATTTT. It specifies CASRRQYLGNQPQHF.

The genes are TRBV28 and TRBJ1-4, with TRBD1 matching over 10 bases. V gave up 2 bases and J gave up 7 bases; unmatched junction bases: 7. Germline V gene sequence: CDR1 MDHEN, CDR2 SYDVKM. CDR3 length: 16 amino acids. The CDR3 bases are TGTGCCAGCAGTTTAGCCTTAGGGACAGGGGCTGAAAAACTGTTTTTT. This translates into CASSLALGTGAEKLFF.

This clone was seen only a few times. The gene calls are TRBV4-1 and TRBJ2-1; D unclear. This CDR3 is built from 11 residues. Germline V lookup: CDR1 MGHRA, CDR2 YSYEKL. Trimming left V 6 bases short and J 8 bases short, with 8 bases between. CDR3 nucleotides: TGCGCCAGCAGTCTTCAGGATGAGCAGTTCTTC. It is translated as CASSLQDEQFF.

This chain links TRBV29-1 with TRBJ1-2, with D maybe TRBD1 (6 bases). Germline-derived CDR1 and CDR2 are SQVTM and ANQGSEA. The V end was cut by 1 base, the J end by 4 bases, with 16 bases between. The CDR3 has 15 amino acids. The CDR3 here is CSVEGLAGGGYGYTF. CDR3 nucleotides: TGCAGCGTTGAAGGGTTGGCAGGAGGGGGCTATGGCTACACCTTC.

The V call is TRBV29-1, the J call TRBJ2-1, with 9 bases fitting TRBD1. Germline loops: CDR1 SQVTM, CDR2 ANQGSEA. The CDR3 consists of 13 residues. After removal of 4 bases from V and 8 bases from J, the junction contained 6 bases not matched to a gene. The CDR3 sequence: CSVGRTGGDEQFF. In DNA, the CDR3 is TGCAGCGTTGGGAGAACAGGGGGCGATGAGCAGTTCTTC.

The chain couples TRBV5-6 to TRBJ2-5; D is perhaps TRBD1 or TRBD2 (6 bases each). The CDR3 is 15 residues long. The germline V gene has CDR1 SGHDT and CDR2 YYEEEE. V lost 0 bases to trimming and J lost 5 bases, with 14 bases between them. The CDR3 DNA is TGTGCCAGCAGCTTGGTCGGGGGCGTAGGGGAGACCCAGTACTTC. Residues: CASSLVGGVGETQYF.

The genes are TRBV11-2 and TRBJ2-1, with 8 nucleotides matching TRBD2. Trimming took 6 bases from V and 9 from J; bases not matched to a gene: 13. The V gene's germline CDR1 is SGHAT and CDR2 FQNNGV. There are 15 residues in the CDR3. DNA of the CDR3: TGTGCCAGCAGGGCGGGACTAAGCGGGAGTCCTGAGCAGTTCTTC. Translated: CASRAGLSGSPEQFF.